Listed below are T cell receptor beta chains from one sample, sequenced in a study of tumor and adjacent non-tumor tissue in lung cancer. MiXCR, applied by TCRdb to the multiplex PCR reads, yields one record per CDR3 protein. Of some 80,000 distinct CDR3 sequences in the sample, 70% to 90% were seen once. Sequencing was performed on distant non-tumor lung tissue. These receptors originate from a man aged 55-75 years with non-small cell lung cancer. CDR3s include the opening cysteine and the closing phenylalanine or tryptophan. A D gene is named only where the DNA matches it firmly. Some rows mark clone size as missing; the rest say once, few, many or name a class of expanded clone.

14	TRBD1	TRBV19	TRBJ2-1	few	TGTGCCAGTAGTATCCCCCAGGGGGCATATGAGCAGTTCTTC	CASSIPQGAYEQFF
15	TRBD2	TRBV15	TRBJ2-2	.	TGTGCCACCAGCACAGCAGTAGCGGGGACCGGGGAGCTGTTTTTT	CATSTAVAGTGELFF
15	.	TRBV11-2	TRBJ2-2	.	TGTGCCACCAGAGAGGGTGGCCGAAGCACCGGGGAGCTGTTTTTT	CATREGGRSTGELFF
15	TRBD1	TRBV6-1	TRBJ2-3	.	TGTGCCAGTACGGCCGTGACAGGGGCCATAGATACGCAGTACTTT	CASTAVTGAIDTQYF
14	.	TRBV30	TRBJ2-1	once	TGTGCCTGGGAACGTGGTAGCGGTTACAATGAGCAGTCCTTC	CAWERGSGYNEQSF
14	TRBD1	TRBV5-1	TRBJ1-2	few	TGCGCCAGCAGCTTGGGCACAGGGGTCTATGGCTACACCTTC	CASSLGTGVYGYTF
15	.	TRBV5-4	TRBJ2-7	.	TGTGCTAGCAGCTTGGGGCGGGGGCCTGCCTACGAGCGGTACTTC	CASSLGRGPAYERYF
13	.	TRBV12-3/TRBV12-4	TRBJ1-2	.	TGTGCCAACATTTTACGACAGAACTATGGCTACACCTTC	CANILRQNYGYTF
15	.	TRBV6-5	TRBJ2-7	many	TGTGCCAGCAGTTACACGCCCGCAAGCTCCTACGAGCAGTACTTC	CASSYTPASSYEQYF
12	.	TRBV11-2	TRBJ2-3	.	TGCGCCAGCAGCTTGAGTACATATACGCAGTATTTT	CASSLSTYTQYF
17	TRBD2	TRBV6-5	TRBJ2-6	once	TGTGCCATCAGCCTAGCGGTAGCCAGCTCTGGGGCCAACGTCCTGACTTTT	CAISLAVASSGANVLTF
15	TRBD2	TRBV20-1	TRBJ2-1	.	TGTAGTGCTGACTCAGCGGGGGGGCCGTGGAGTGAGCTGTTCTTC	CSADSAGGPWSELFF
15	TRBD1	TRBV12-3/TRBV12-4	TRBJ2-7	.	TGTGCCAGCAGTGGCCATGGGACAGGGAAATACGAGCAGTACTTC	CASSGHGTGKYEQYF
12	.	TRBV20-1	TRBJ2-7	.	TGCATTGCTAGTAAGGTCACCTACGAGCAGTACTTC	CIASKVTYEQYF
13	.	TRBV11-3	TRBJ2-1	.	TGTGCCAGCGACTTAGGTCTTCTTAGAGAGCAGTTCTTC	CASDLGLLREQFF
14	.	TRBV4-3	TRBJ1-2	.	TGCGCCAGCAGCCAAGAACAGAGGAAGTATGGTCACACCTTC	CASSQEQRKYGHTF
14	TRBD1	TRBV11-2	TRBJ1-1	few	TGTGCCAGTAGCTTCGGTCAGGGGGACACTGAAGCTTTCTTT	CASSFGQGDTEAFF
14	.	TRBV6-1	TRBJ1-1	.	TGTGCCAGCAGTAACCGGGGCGCGGACACTAAAGCTTTATTT	CASSNRGADTKALF
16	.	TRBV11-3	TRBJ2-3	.	TGTGCCAGCAGCACCCGATTAGGGAGAGTTTCAGATACGCAGTATTTT	CASSTRLGRVSDTQYF
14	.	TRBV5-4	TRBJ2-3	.	TGTGCCAGCAGCTCAAGGGGATTCACGGATACGCAGTATTTT	CASSSRGFTDTQYF